Listed below are T cell receptor beta chains from one sample, sequenced in a study of cytomegalovirus exposure and HLA in healthy donors. Assay used: immunoSEQ multiplex PCR; TCRdb lists only in-frame clones, some missing. The repertoire holds 100,000 or so clones, roughly three quarters seen once, with 3.2% in the top ten. Sequenced sample: PBMCs. These receptors were taken from a man aged 25-40 years in good health and CMV-seronegative. The conserved cysteine and the conserved F or W are not part of the CDR3 here. Each record gives: V gene, clone size, CDR3 protein. Not all rows give a size; the values are once, few, many and, for expanded clones, a class.

V gene: TRBV9; clone size: -; CDR3 protein: ASSVGTASNEQF
V gene: TRBV25-1; clone size: few; CDR3 protein: ASRSTSRGQGQY
V gene: TRBV28; clone size: -; CDR3 protein: ASTQGVGASHEQY
V gene: TRBV4-3; clone size: -; CDR3 protein: ASSQAPAGVTDTQY
V gene: TRBV19; clone size: -; CDR3 protein: ASRDSGTGVQPQH
V gene: TRBV11-2; clone size: -; CDR3 protein: ASSPHTAGTSGRGSEQF
V gene: TRBV12-5; clone size: -; CDR3 protein: ASGRDTSEQY
V gene: TRBV28; clone size: once; CDR3 protein: ASSMTGGPPKGWTQY
V gene: TRBV7-2; clone size: -; CDR3 protein: ASSSDRGPNQPQH
V gene: TRBV18; clone size: -; CDR3 protein: ASSDDKQSSYEQY
V gene: TRBV5-1; clone size: -; CDR3 protein: ASSLVLAGDLTGELF
V gene: TRBV18; clone size: once; CDR3 protein: ASSPMGQGNTEAF
V gene: TRBV4-1; clone size: -; CDR3 protein: ASSQESRQRQPQH
V gene: TRBV11-1; clone size: -; CDR3 protein: ASSTQRAGGGEQF
V gene: TRBV9; clone size: -; CDR3 protein: ASSSSGSGNNEQF
V gene: TRBV7-2; clone size: few; CDR3 protein: ASSSTGDGYT
V gene: TRBV4-3; clone size: -; CDR3 protein: ASSQGQGHSYEQY
V gene: TRBV15; clone size: -; CDR3 protein: ATSRGQGRTGELF
V gene: TRBV5-8; clone size: few; CDR3 protein: ASSLGNSGANVLT
V gene: TRBV7-3; clone size: few; CDR3 protein: ASSLNRAETQY
V gene: TRBV7-9; clone size: -; CDR3 protein: ASSSPGQNSGANVLT
V gene: TRBV30; clone size: -; CDR3 protein: AWGTAYGYT
V gene: TRBV28; clone size: few; CDR3 protein: ASSPEVWPLRETQY
V gene: TRBV27; clone size: -; CDR3 protein: ASSLGGIRPLYT
V gene: TRBV7-8; clone size: -; CDR3 protein: ASSSVGGQGYGYT
V gene: TRBV6-6; clone size: -; CDR3 protein: ASNLDRGYGDTQY
V gene: TRBV7-9; clone size: -; CDR3 protein: ASSPSPLAGETQY
V gene: TRBV19; clone size: -; CDR3 protein: ASSILVGGGTHNEQF
V gene: TRBV27; clone size: -; CDR3 protein: ASSFSANSGANVLT
V gene: TRBV14; clone size: -; CDR3 protein: ASSQDVRRDRAGNTIY
V gene: TRBV5-1; clone size: -; CDR3 protein: ASSEGTSGSYEQY
V gene: TRBV9; clone size: -; CDR3 protein: ASSVAGAAYNEQF
V gene: TRBV18; clone size: -; CDR3 protein: ASSGGENYGYT
V gene: TRBV7-9; clone size: -; CDR3 protein: ASSLGTSTEQY
V gene: TRBV11-3; clone size: -; CDR3 protein: ASSLGGGGGSGELF
V gene: TRBV11-2; clone size: -; CDR3 protein: ASSLTGGLYSNQPQH
V gene: TRBV21-1; clone size: -; CDR3 protein: ASSNTSGTEGSPLH
V gene: TRBV7-8; clone size: -; CDR3 protein: ASSLAPGQGVEQY
V gene: TRBV5-1; clone size: -; CDR3 protein: ASSYGANEKLF
V gene: TRBV7-9; clone size: -; CDR3 protein: ASSLVSVANYGYT